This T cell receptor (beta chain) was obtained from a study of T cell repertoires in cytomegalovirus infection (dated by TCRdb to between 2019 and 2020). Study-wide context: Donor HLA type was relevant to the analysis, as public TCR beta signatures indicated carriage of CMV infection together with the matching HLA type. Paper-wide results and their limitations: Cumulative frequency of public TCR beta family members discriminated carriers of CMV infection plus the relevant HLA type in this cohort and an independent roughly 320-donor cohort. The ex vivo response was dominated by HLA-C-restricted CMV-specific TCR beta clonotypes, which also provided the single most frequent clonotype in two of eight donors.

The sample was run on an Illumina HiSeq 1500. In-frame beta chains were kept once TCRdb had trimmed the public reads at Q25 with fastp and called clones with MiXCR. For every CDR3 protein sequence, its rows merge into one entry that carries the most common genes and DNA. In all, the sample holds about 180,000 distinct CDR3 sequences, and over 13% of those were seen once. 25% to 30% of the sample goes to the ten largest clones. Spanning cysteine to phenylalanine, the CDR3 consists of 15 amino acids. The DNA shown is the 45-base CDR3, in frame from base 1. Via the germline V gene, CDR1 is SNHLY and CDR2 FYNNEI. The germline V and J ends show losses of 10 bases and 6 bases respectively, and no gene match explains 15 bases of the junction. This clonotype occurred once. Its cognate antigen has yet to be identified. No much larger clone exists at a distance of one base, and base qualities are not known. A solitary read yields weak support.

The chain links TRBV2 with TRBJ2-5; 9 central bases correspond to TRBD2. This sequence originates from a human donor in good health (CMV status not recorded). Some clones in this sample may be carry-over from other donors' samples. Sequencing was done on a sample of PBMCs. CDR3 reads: CATRAASGDLKTQYF. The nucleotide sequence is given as TGTGCCACTCGTGCGGCTAGCGGGGATCTGAAGACCCAGTACTTC.